This TCR beta chain came from a study of control samples from healthy donors and cancer patients. Libraries were prepared by immunoSEQ multiplex PCR; TCRdb keeps only in-frame clonotypes and omits some of them. The sample yields fewer than 200,000 clones, around 89% seen once. Germline V gene data show CDR1 as KGHSH and CDR2 as LQKENI. V lost 4 bases, J lost 4 bases, and 13 bases lay in between. The CDR3 spans 14 residues. The TCR comes from a woman between 50 and 59 years old in good health. This chain joins TRBV18 and TRBJ1-1; a possible D gene is TRBD1 (5 bases). Sequenced material: blood. CDR3 coding DNA: TGTGCCAGCTCACTCGGCAGGGAAGGCACTGAAGCTTTCTTT. Amino acids: CASSLGREGTEAFF. The complete variable domain, with remaining parts taken from reference TRBV18 and TRBJ1-1, reads NAGVMQNPRHLVRRRGQEARLRCSPMKGHSHVYWYRQLPEEGLKFMVYLQKENIIDESGMPKERFSAEFPKEGPSILRIQQVVRGDSAAYFCASSLGREGTEAFFGQGTRLTVV.